The rows below give T cell receptor beta chains drawn from one sample of a study of PD-1 blockade in classical Hodgkin lymphoma. Clones were read by immunoSEQ multiplex PCR, and TCRdb kept only the in-frame ones, dropping some. The sample gives about 19,000 clones, less than 85% of which show up once; roughly 2.5% is in the top ten. The sequencing here drew on CD4+ T cells from blood, taken before the fourth cycle of nivolumab. These receptors originate from a human donor with classical Hodgkin lymphoma. Each CDR3 is given with its conserved first and last residue. Fields, in order: D gene, clone size, J gene, V gene, CDR3 protein, CDR3 DNA. A D gene is named only where the DNA matches it firmly. Clone size is not always given. Where it is, it says once, few, many or a class for expanded clones.

d_call: -
clone_size: -
j_call: TRBJ1-1
v_call: TRBV7-9
cdr3_aa: CASSSPTPGEAFF
cdr3_nt: TGTGCCAGCAGTTCGCCGACACCCGGGGAAGCTTTCTTT

d_call: TRBD1
clone_size: -
j_call: TRBJ1-1
v_call: TRBV6-1
cdr3_aa: CASSDVGQGNTEAFF
cdr3_nt: TGTGCCAGCAGTGACGTTGGACAGGGGAACACTGAAGCTTTCTTT

d_call: -
clone_size: few
j_call: TRBJ1-5
v_call: TRBV6-1
cdr3_aa: CASAGFWDNQPQHF
cdr3_nt: TGTGCCAGCGCAGGTTTTTGGGACAATCAGCCCCAGCATTTT

d_call: -
clone_size: -
j_call: TRBJ2-5
v_call: TRBV10-3
cdr3_aa: CAIGWSGRETQYF
cdr3_nt: TGTGCCATCGGTTGGTCAGGTAGAGAGACCCAGTACTTC

d_call: TRBD1
clone_size: -
j_call: TRBJ2-7
v_call: TRBV5-5
cdr3_aa: CATGTDYEQYF
cdr3_nt: TGTGCCACCGGGACAGACTACGAGCAGTACTTC

d_call: TRBD2
clone_size: -
j_call: TRBJ2-2
v_call: TRBV10-3
cdr3_aa: CAISEGAGVVTGELFF
cdr3_nt: TGTGCCATCAGTGAGGGGGCGGGAGTAGTGACCGGGGAGCTGTTTTTT

d_call: TRBD2
clone_size: -
j_call: TRBJ2-3
v_call: TRBV5-1
cdr3_aa: CASSPVAGFADTQYF
cdr3_nt: TGCGCCAGCAGCCCTGTAGCGGGATTCGCAGATACGCAGTATTTT

d_call: -
clone_size: -
j_call: TRBJ2-5
v_call: TRBV6-6
cdr3_aa: CASIRAAPQYQETQYF
cdr3_nt: TGTGCCAGCATAAGGGCGGCACCGCAGTACCAAGAGACCCAGTACTTC

d_call: -
clone_size: -
j_call: TRBJ1-2
v_call: TRBV5-5
cdr3_aa: CASSLSGYGYTF
cdr3_nt: TGTGCCAGCAGCTTGAGCGGGTATGGCTACACCTTC

d_call: TRBD2
clone_size: -
j_call: TRBJ2-1
v_call: TRBV4-2
cdr3_aa: CASSQVIGRGRDNEQFF
cdr3_nt: TGTGCCAGCAGCCAAGTGATTGGTCGCGGGAGGGACAATGAGCAGTTCTTC

d_call: -
clone_size: -
j_call: TRBJ2-1
v_call: TRBV5-1
cdr3_aa: CASSLASKVVLYNEQFF
cdr3_nt: TGCGCCAGCAGCTTGGCCTCCAAGGTTGTGCTCTACAATGAGCAGTTCTTC

d_call: -
clone_size: -
j_call: TRBJ2-7
v_call: TRBV6-5
cdr3_aa: CASSYSGVSYEQYF
cdr3_nt: TGTGCCAGCAGTTACTCGGGGGTATCCTACGAGCAGTACTTC

d_call: TRBD2
clone_size: -
j_call: TRBJ2-1
v_call: TRBV18
cdr3_aa: CASSPSQAGVHNEQFF
cdr3_nt: TGTGCCAGCTCACCCTCCCAAGCGGGAGTACACAATGAGCAGTTCTTC

d_call: -
clone_size: few
j_call: TRBJ1-5
v_call: TRBV5-7
cdr3_aa: CASSFQPQHF
cdr3_nt: TGTGCCAGCAGCTTTCAGCCCCAGCATTTT

d_call: -
clone_size: -
j_call: TRBJ2-7
v_call: TRBV27
cdr3_aa: CASSHTGPHEQYF
cdr3_nt: TGTGCCAGCAGCCATACAGGGCCCCACGAGCAGTACTTC

d_call: -
clone_size: -
j_call: TRBJ2-1
v_call: TRBV28
cdr3_aa: CASSLGRAVYEQFF
cdr3_nt: TGTGCCAGCAGTTTAGGCAGGGCCGTATATGAGCAGTTCTTC

d_call: -
clone_size: -
j_call: TRBJ2-3
v_call: TRBV27
cdr3_aa: CASRDGSRADTQYF
cdr3_nt: TGTGCCAGCAGAGACGGGAGCCGGGCAGATACGCAGTATTTT

d_call: -
clone_size: -
j_call: TRBJ2-3
v_call: TRBV9
cdr3_aa: CASSVDPTDTQYF
cdr3_nt: TGTGCCAGCAGCGTAGACCCCACAGATACGCAGTATTTT

d_call: TRBD2
clone_size: -
j_call: TRBJ2-1
v_call: TRBV7-6
cdr3_aa: CASSFRREGLHEQFF
cdr3_nt: TGTGCCAGCAGCTTTCGGCGGGAGGGCCTTCATGAGCAGTTCTTC

d_call: -
clone_size: -
j_call: TRBJ1-4
v_call: TRBV19
cdr3_aa: CASSIGLDNEKLFF
cdr3_nt: TGTGCCAGTAGTATAGGCTTGGATAATGAAAAACTGTTTTTT

d_call: TRBD2
clone_size: -
j_call: TRBJ2-7
v_call: TRBV7-2
cdr3_aa: CASSFPGLAVEQYF
cdr3_nt: TGTGCCAGCAGCTTCCCGGGACTAGCGGTCGAGCAGTACTTC

d_call: -
clone_size: -
j_call: TRBJ2-1
v_call: TRBV7-3
cdr3_aa: CASSQWGGVAAYNEQFF
cdr3_nt: TGTGCCAGCAGCCAGTGGGGCGGGGTAGCGGCGTACAATGAGCAGTTCTTC

d_call: -
clone_size: few
j_call: TRBJ2-3
v_call: TRBV6-6
cdr3_aa: CASSYSGGTDTQYF
cdr3_nt: TGTGCCAGCAGTTACTCGGGGGGCACAGATACGCAGTATTTT

d_call: -
clone_size: few
j_call: TRBJ1-5
v_call: TRBV6-1
cdr3_aa: CASSEGHSQPQHF
cdr3_nt: TGTGCCAGCAGTGAGGGACATAGTCAGCCCCAGCATTTT

d_call: -
clone_size: once
j_call: TRBJ1-1
v_call: TRBV20-1
cdr3_aa: CSAPLNTEAFF
cdr3_nt: TGCAGTGCTCCACTGAACACTGAAGCTTTCTTT

d_call: -
clone_size: -
j_call: TRBJ2-1
v_call: TRBV7-2
cdr3_aa: CASSLAPYINNEQFF
cdr3_nt: TGTGCCAGCAGCCTAGCTCCCTATATCAACAATGAGCAGTTCTTC

d_call: TRBD1
clone_size: -
j_call: TRBJ2-1
v_call: TRBV10-1
cdr3_aa: CASSGDRYNEQFF
cdr3_nt: TGCGCCAGCAGTGGGGACAGATACAATGAGCAGTTCTTC

d_call: -
clone_size: once
j_call: TRBJ1-4
v_call: TRBV7-9
cdr3_aa: CASSLVGGSNEKLFF
cdr3_nt: TGTGCCAGCAGCTTAGTCGGCGGATCAAATGAAAAACTGTTTTTT

d_call: TRBD1
clone_size: -
j_call: TRBJ1-4
v_call: TRBV5-8
cdr3_aa: CASSPDRVSTEKLFF
cdr3_nt: TGTGCCAGCAGCCCCGACAGGGTTTCGACGGAAAAACTGTTTTTT

d_call: -
clone_size: -
j_call: TRBJ2-3
v_call: TRBV10-2
cdr3_aa: CASSGGRADTQYF
cdr3_nt: TGCGCCAGCAGTGGGGGTCGCGCAGATACGCAGTATTTT

d_call: -
clone_size: once
j_call: TRBJ2-3
v_call: TRBV7-2
cdr3_aa: CASSLEALPPTDTQYF
cdr3_nt: TGTGCCAGCAGCCTAGAGGCACTTCCCCCCACAGATACGCAGTATTTT

d_call: TRBD2
clone_size: -
j_call: TRBJ2-3
v_call: TRBV6-4
cdr3_aa: CASSDSASGGDTQYF
cdr3_nt: TGTGCCAGCAGTGACTCGGCTAGCGGGGGAGATACGCAGTATTTT